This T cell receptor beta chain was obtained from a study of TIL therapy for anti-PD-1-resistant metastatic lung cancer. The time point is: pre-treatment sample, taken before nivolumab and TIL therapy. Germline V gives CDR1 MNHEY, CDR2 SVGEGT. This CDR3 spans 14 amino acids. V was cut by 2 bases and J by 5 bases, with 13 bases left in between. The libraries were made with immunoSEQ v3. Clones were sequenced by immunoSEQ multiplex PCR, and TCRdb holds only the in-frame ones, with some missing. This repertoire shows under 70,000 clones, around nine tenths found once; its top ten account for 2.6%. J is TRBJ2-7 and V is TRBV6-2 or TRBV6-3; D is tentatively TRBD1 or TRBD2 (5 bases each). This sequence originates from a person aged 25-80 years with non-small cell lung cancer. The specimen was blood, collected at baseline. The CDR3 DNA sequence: TGTGCCAGCAGTTACACTCGGGACGGGCACGAGCAGTACTTC. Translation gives CASSYTRDGHEQYF.